This T cell receptor beta chain is drawn from a study of graft-versus-host responses after intestinal transplantation. Study-wide background: Induction with anti-thymocyte globulin, then tacrolimus and steroids for roughly 3 years, was given to all recipients.

Germline CDR1 and CDR2: MNHEY and SMNVEV (reference sequence). There are 14 residues in the CDR3. V dropped 2 bases and J dropped 10 bases, with 16 bases sitting between them. This clone was counted a single time. As yet, its antigen is unknown. The assay was immunoSEQ multiplex PCR, and TCRdb's table has in-frame clones only and misses some. The sample records 62,000 or so clones, about 90% being singletons. Study findings and constraints: Maximum circulating GvH clone levels tracked with early post-transplant HvG decreases. Recipient-marrow GvH clones were detected, some having first appeared in ileum or blood. Clonal ratios of graft-versus-host to host-versus-graft in allografts were high for patients exhibiting graft-donor T cell macrochimerism.

Material: PBMCs, obtained 26 days after transplant. The receptor was isolated from a human patient who received an intestinal transplant, so some T cells may come from the graft donor. J is TRBJ2-3 and V is TRBV27; D possibly corresponds to TRBD2 (6 bases). CDR3 residues: CASSLGYGEVAQYF. The DNA of the CDR3 is TGTGCCAGCAGTTTAGGATATGGGGAGGTGGCGCAGTATTTT.